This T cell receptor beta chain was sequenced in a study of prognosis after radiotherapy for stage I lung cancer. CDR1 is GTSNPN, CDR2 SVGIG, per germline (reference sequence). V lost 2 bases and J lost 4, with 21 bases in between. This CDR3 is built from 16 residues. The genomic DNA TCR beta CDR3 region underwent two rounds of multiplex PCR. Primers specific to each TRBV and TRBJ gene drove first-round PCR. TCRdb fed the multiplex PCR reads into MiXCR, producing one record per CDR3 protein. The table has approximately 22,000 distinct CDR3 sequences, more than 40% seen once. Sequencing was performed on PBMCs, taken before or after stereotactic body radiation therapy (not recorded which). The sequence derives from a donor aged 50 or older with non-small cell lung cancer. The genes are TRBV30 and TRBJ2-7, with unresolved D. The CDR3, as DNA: TGTGCCTGGAGTTCGTGGGTGTATTCTAGGAGTTACGAGCAGTACTTC. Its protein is CAWSSWVYSRSYEQYF.